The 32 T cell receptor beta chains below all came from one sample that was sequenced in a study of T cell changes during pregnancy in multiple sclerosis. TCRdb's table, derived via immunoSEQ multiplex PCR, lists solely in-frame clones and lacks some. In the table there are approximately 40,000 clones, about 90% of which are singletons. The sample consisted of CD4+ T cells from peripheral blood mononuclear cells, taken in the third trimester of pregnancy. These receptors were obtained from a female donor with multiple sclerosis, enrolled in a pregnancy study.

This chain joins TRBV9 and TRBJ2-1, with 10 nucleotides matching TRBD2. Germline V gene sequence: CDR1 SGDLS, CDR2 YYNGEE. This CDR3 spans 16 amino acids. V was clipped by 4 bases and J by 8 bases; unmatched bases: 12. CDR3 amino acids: CASSKTSGRAAHEQFF. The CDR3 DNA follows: TGTGCCAGCAGCAAAACAAGCGGGAGGGCCGCCCATGAGCAGTTCTTC.

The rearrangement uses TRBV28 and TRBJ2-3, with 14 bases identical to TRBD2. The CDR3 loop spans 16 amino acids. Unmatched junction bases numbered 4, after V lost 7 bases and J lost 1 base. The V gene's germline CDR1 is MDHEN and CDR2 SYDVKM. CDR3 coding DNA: TGTGCCAGCATTCCGGGACTAGCGGGGGGCACAGATACGCAGTATTTT. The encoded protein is CASIPGLAGGTDTQYF.

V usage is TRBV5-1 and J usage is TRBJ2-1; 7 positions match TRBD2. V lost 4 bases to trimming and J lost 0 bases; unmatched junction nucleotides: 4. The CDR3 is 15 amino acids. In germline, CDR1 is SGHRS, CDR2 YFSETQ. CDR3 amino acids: CASSPSGNSYNEQFF. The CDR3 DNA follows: TGCGCCAGCAGCCCTAGCGGTAACTCCTACAATGAGCAGTTCTTC.

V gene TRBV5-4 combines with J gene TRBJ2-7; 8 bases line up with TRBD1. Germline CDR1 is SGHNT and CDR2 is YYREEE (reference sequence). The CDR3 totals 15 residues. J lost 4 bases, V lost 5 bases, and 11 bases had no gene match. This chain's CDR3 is CASSWGGTGIYEQYF. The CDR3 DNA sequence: TGTGCCAGCAGTTGGGGTGGGACAGGAATTTACGAGCAGTACTTC.

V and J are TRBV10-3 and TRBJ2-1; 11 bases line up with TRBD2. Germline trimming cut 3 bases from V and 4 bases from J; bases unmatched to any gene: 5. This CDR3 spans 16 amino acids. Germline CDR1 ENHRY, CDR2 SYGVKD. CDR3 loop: CAISETSGSAYNEQFF. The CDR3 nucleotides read TGTGCCATCAGTGAAACTAGCGGGAGTGCTTACAATGAGCAGTTCTTC.

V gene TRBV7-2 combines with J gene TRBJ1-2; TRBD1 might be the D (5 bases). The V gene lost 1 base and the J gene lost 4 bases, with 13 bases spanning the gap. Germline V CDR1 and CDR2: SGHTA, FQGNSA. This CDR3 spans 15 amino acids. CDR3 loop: CASSLDQGRGYGYTF. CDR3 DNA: TGTGCCAGCAGCTTAGATCAGGGAAGGGGCTATGGCTACACCTTC.

The CDR3 region has the DNA TGTGCCAGCAGCTTGGGGCTAGCGGGAGAGTACGAGCAGTACTTC. Translation: CASSLGLAGEYEQYF. The chain couples TRBV5-4 to TRBJ2-7, with 10 nucleotides matching TRBD2. The ends lost 0 bases at V and 4 bases at J; junction bases unmatched: 4. The CDR3 loop spans 15 amino acids. The germline CDR1 and CDR2 sequences are SGHNT and YYREEE (reference sequence).

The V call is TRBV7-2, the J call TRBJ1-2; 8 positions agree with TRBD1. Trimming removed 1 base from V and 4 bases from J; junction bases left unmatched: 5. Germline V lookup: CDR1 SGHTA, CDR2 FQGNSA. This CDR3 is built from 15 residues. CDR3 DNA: TGTGCCAGCAGCTTAGATATTACAGGGGGCTATGGCTACACCTTC. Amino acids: CASSLDITGGYGYTF.

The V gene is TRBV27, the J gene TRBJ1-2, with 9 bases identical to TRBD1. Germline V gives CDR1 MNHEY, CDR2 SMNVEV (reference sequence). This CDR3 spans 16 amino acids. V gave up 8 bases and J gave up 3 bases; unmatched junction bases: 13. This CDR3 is CASPRTGAGEDYGYTF. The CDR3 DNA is TGTGCCAGCCCAAGGACAGGGGCGGGGGAGGACTATGGCTACACCTTC.

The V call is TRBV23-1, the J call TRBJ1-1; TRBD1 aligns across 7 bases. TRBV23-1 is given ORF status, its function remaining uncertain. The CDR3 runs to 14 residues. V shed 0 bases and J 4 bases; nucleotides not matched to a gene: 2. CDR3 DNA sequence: TGCGCCAGCAGTCAATCGGGACAGACCACTGAAGCTTTCTTT. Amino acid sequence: CASSQSGQTTEAFF.

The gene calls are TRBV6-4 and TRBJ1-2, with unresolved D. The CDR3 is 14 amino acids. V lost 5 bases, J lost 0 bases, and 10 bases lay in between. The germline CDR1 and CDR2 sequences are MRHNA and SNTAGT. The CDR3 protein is CASSYGGANYGYTF. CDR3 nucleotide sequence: TGTGCCAGCAGTTACGGAGGTGCTAACTATGGCTACACCTTC.

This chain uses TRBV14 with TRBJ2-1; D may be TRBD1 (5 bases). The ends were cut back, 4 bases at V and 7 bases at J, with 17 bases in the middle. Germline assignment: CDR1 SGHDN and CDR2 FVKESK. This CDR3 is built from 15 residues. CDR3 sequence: CASSPVIGVWNEQFF. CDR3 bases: TGTGCCAGCAGCCCGGTTATAGGGGTTTGGAATGAGCAGTTCTTC.

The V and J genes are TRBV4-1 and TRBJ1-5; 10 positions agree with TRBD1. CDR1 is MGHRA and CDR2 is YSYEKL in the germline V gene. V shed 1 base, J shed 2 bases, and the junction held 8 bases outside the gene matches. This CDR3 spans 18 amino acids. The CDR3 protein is CASSQGPGQGSGNQPQHF. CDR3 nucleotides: TGCGCCAGCAGCCAAGGTCCGGGACAGGGGTCCGGCAATCAGCCCCAGCATTTT.

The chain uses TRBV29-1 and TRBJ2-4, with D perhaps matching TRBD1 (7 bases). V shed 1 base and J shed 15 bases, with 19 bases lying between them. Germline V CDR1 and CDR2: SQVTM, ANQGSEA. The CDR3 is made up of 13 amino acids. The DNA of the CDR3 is TGCAGCGTTGAAGCCCAGGGGGGCCTAGGACGGTACTTC. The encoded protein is CSVEAQGGLGRYF.

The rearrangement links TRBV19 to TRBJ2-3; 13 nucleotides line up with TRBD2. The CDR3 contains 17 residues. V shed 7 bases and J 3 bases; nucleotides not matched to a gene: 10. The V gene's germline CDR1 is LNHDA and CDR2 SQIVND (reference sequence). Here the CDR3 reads CASTRVPGLAGTDTQYF. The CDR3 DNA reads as TGTGCCAGTACCAGAGTCCCGGGACTAGCGGGGACAGATACGCAGTATTTT.

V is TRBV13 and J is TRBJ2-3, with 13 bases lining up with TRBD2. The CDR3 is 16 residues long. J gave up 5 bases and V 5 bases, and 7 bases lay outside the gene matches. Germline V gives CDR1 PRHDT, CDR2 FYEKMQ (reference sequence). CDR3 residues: CASSLRTSGRGDTQYF. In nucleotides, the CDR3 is TGTGCCAGCAGCCTAAGAACTAGCGGGAGGGGAGATACGCAGTATTTT.

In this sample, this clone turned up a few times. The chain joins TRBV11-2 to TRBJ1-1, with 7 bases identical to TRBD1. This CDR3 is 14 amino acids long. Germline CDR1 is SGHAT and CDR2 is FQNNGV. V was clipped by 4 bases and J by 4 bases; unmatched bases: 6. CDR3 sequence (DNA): TGTGCCAGCAGCTCCCGGACAGGTATCACTGAAGCTTTCTTT. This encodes CASSSRTGITEAFF.

Written as DNA, the CDR3 is TGTGCCATCAGTGAGTCGTACACCCGGGGATATGAGCAGTTCTTC. Its protein is CAISESYTRGYEQFF. The V and J genes are TRBV10-3 and TRBJ2-1, with a tentative D call TRBD2 (5 bases). Germline V CDR1 and CDR2: ENHRY, SYGVKD. V was shortened by 0 bases and J by 8 bases, with 14 bases between the two germline ends. The CDR3 sequence is 15 residues long.

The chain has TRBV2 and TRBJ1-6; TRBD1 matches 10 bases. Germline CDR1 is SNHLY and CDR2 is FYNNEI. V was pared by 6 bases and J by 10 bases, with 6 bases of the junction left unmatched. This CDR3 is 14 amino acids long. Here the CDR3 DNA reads TGTGCCAGCAGGACGACAGGGGGCCGGTCACCCCTCCACTTT. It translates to CASRTTGGRSPLHF.

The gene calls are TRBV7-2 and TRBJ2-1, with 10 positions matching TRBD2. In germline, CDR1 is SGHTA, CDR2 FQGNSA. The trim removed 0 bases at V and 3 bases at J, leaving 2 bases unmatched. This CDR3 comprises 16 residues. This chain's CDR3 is CASSLAVAGGYNEQFF. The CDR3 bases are TGTGCCAGCAGCTTAGCCGTAGCGGGAGGCTACAATGAGCAGTTCTTC.

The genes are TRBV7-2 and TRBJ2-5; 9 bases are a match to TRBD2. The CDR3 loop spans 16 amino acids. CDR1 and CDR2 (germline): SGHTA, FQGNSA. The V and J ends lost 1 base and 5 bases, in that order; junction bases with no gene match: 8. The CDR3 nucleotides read TGTGCCAGCAGCTTAGATCCCAGCGGGGGGTGGGAGACCCAGTACTTC. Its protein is CASSLDPSGGWETQYF.

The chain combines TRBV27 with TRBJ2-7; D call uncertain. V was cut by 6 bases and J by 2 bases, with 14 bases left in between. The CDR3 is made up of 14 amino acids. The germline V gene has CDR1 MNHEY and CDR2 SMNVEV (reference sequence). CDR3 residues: CASSYSDKAYEQYF. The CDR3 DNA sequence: TGTGCCAGCAGCTACTCTGACAAGGCCTACGAGCAGTACTTC.

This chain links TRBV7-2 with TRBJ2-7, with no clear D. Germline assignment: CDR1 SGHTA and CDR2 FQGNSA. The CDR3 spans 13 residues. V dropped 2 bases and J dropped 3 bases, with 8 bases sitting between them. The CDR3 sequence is CASSLYFGYEQYF. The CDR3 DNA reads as TGTGCCAGCAGCTTATATTTCGGCTACGAGCAGTACTTC.

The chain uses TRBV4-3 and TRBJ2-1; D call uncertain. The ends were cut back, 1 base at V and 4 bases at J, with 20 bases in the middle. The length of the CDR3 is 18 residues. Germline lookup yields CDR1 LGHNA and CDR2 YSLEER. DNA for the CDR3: TGCGCCAGCAGCCAAGTCGGAGTCGGTAGTGCTTCTTACAATGAGCAGTTCTTC. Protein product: CASSQVGVGSASYNEQFF.

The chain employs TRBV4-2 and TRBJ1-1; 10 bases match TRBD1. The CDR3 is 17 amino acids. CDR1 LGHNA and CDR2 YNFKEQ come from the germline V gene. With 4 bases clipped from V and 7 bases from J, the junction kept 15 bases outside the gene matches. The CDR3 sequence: CASSPLDRGQGNHEAFF. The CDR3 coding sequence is TGTGCCAGCAGCCCCCTTGATAGGGGACAGGGGAATCATGAAGCTTTCTTT.

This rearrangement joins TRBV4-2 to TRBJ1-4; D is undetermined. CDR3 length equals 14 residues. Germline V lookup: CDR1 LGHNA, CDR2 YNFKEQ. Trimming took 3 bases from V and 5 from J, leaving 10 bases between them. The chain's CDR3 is CASSHGRLNEKLFF. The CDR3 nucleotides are TGTGCCAGCAGCCACGGGCGACTAAATGAAAAACTGTTTTTT.

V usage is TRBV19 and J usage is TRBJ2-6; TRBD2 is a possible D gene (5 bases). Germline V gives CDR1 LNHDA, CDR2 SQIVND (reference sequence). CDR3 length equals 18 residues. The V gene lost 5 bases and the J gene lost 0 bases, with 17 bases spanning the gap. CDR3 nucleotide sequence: TGTGCCAGTAGTGTTCGAGGACTGGGCATCTCTGGGGCCAACGTCCTGACTTTC. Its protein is CASSVRGLGISGANVLTF.

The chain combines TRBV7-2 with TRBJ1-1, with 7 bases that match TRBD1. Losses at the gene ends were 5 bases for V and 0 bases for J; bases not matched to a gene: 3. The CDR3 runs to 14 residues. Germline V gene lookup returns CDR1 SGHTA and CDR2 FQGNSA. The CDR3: CASSMGQLNTEAFF. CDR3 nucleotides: TGTGCCAGCAGCATGGGACAGCTGAACACTGAAGCTTTCTTT.

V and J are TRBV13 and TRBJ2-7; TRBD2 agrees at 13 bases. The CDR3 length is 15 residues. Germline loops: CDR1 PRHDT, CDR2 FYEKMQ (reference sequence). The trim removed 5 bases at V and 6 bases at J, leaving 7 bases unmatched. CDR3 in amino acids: CASSPGLAGTFEQYF. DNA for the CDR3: TGTGCCAGCAGCCCGGGACTAGCGGGAACCTTCGAGCAGTACTTC.

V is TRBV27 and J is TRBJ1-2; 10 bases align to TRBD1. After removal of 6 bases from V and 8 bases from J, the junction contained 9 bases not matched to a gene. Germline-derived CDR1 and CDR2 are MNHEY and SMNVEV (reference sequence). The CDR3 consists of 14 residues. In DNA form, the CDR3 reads TGTGCCAGCAGCAGGGACAGGGGTACCGAAGGCTACACCTTC. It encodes CASSRDRGTEGYTF.

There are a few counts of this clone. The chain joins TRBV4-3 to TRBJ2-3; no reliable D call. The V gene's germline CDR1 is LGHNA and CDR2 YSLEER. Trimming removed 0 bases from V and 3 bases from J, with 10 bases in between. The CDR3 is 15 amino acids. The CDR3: CASSQDSRGTDTQYF. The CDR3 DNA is TGCGCCAGCAGCCAAGACTCGAGAGGAACAGATACGCAGTATTTT.

The CDR3 sequence: CASSVGGGGFSSTDTQYF. The CDR3 nucleotides are TGTGCCAGCAGCGTAGGAGGGGGGGGATTTTCTAGCACAGATACGCAGTATTTT. The J gene is TRBJ2-3, the V gene TRBV9; tentative D call: TRBD2 (7 bases). The CDR3 runs 18 residues. Trimming left V 0 bases short and J 0 bases short, with 17 bases between. The germline V gene encodes CDR1 SGDLS and CDR2 YYNGEE.